This T cell receptor beta chain derives from a study of regulatory T cells in long-lasting Graves disease. Study-level information: Those Graves' patients who were newly diagnosed had been on antithyroid drugs under 3 months.

This clonotype was counted only a few times. Its antigen remains unidentified. Time point defined: newly diagnosed GD, antithyroid drugs for less than 3 months. After RNA was extracted from PBMCs, the TCR library was made from it. Patient provenance is recorded as an endocrinology department in Xi'an, China. Whole-study findings and limits: Persistent-disease Graves' patients showed less TCR diversity than new cases.

Germline V gene lookup returns CDR1 PRHDT and CDR2 FYEKMQ (reference sequence). This CDR3 spans 14 amino acids. With V trimmed by 7 bases and J by 6 bases, 11 bases remained unmatched. In building TCR beta libraries, iRepertoire HTBI primers were used together with Arm-PCR of CDR3 regions. Each CDR3 protein gets one entry after TCRdb re-called the multiplex PCR reads with MiXCR. Here the sample spans hundreds of thousands of distinct CDR3 sequences, roughly 15% being singletons. The data also belong to a second study, concerning T cells in Graves' hyperthyroidism and ophthalmopathy. From that study: Researchers found most expanded thyroid clonotypes above 0.001 in blood as well.

This TCR came from a woman aged 25 to 39 with Graves disease. Sequenced here: peripheral blood mononuclear cells (PBMCs), sampled at new diagnosis, from a patient treated with antithyroid drugs. This chain links TRBV13 with TRBJ1-2; 7 bases are shared with TRBD1. The CDR3 sequence: CASTNGGQAHGYTF. As DNA, the CDR3 is TGTGCCAGCACTAATGGAGGACAGGCCCATGGCTACACCTTC.